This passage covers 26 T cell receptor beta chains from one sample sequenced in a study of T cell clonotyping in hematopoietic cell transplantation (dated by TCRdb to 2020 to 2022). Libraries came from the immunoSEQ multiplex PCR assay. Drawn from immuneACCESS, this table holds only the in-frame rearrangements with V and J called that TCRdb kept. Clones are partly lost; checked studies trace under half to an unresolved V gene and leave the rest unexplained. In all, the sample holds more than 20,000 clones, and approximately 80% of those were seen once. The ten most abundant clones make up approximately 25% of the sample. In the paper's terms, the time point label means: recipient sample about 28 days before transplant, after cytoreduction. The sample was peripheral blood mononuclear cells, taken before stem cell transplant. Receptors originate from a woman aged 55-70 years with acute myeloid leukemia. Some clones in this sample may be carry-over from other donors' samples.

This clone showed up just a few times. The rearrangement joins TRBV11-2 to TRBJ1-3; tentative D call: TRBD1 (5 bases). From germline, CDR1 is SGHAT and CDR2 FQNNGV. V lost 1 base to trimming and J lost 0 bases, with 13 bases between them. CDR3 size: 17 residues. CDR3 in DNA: TGTGCCAGCAGCTTAGGGAGCAGGGTAACCTCTGGAAACACCATATATTTT. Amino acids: CASSLGSRVTSGNTIYF.

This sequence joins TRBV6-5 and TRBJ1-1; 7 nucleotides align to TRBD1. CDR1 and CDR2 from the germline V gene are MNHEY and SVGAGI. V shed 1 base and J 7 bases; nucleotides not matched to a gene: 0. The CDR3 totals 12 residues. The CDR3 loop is CASSYWTGEAFF. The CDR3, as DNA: TGTGCCAGCAGTTACTGGACAGGTGAAGCTTTCTTT.

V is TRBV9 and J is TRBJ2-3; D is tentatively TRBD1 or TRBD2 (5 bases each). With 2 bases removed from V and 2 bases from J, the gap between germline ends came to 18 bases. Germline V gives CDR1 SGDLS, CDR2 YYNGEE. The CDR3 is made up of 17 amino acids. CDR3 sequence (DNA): TGTGCCAGCAGCGTTAGGGGTTCGGGGTTCCCCACAGATACGCAGTATTTT. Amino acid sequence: CASSVRGSGFPTDTQYF.

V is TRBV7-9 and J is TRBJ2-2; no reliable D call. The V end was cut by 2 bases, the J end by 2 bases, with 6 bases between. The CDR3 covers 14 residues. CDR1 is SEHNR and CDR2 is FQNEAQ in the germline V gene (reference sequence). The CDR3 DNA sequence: TGTGCCAGCAGCTTAAACCCCAACACCGGGGAGCTGTTTTTT. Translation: CASSLNPNTGELFF. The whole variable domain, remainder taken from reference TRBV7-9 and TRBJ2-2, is DTGVSQNPRHKITKRGQNVTFRCDPISEHNRLYWYRQTLGQGPEFLTYFQNEAQLEKSRLLSDRFSAERPKGSFSTLEIQRTEQGDSAMYLCASSLNPNTGELFFGEGSRLTVL.

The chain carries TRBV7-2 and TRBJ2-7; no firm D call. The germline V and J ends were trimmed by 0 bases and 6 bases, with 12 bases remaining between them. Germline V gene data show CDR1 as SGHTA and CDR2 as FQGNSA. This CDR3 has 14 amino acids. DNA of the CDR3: TGTGCCAGCAGCTTAGCGTTACTTAGCTTCGAGCAGTACTTC. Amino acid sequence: CASSLALLSFEQYF.

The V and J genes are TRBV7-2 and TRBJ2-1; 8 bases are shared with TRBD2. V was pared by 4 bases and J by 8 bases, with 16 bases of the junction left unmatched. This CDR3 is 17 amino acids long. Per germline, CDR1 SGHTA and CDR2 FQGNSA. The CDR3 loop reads CASSSRTSPYKGDEQFF. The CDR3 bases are TGTGCCAGCAGCTCCCGGACTAGCCCCTACAAGGGGGATGAGCAGTTCTTC.

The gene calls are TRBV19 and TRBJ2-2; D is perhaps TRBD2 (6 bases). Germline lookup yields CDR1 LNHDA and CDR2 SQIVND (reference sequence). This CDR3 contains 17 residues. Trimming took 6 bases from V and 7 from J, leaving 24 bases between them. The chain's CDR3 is CASSPGGVGRQGGELFF. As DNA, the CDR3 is TGTGCCAGTAGCCCCGGAGGGGTGGGCAGGCAGGGCGGGGAGCTGTTTTTT.

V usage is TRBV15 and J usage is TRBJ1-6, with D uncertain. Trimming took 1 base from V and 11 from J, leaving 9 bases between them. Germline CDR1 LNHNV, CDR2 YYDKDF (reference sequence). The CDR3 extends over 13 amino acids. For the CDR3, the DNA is TGTGCCACCAGCAGAGGTGGCAGCGCACCCCTCCACTTT. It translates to CATSRGGSAPLHF.

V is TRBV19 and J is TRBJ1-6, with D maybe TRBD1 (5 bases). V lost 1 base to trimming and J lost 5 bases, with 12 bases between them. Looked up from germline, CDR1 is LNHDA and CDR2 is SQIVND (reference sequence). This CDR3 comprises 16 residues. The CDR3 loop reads CASSIASGANNSPLHF. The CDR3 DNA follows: TGTGCCAGTAGTATAGCGTCCGGGGCTAATAATTCACCCCTCCACTTT.

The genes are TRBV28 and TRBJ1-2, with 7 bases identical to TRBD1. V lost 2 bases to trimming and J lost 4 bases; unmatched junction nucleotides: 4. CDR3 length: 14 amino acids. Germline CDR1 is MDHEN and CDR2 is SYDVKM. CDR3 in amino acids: CASSLGGTVYGYTF. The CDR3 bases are TGTGCCAGCAGTTTAGGGGGGACAGTCTATGGCTACACCTTC.

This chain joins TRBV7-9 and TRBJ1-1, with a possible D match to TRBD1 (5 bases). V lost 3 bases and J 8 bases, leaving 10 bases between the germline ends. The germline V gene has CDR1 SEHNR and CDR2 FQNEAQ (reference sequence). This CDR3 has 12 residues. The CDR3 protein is CASSFSGGEAFF. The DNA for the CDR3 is TGTGCCAGCAGCTTTTCGGGGGGGGAAGCTTTCTTT.

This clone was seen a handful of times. The CDR3 is CASSVGVTNQPQHF. In DNA, the CDR3 is TGTGCCAGCAGCGTAGGGGTTACCAATCAGCCCCAGCATTTT. The gene calls are TRBV6-5 and TRBJ1-5, with a weak D call TRBD1 (5 bases). With 6 bases removed from V and 3 bases from J, the gap between germline ends came to 12 bases. CDR1 is MNHEY, CDR2 SVGAGI, per germline. The CDR3 is 14 residues long.

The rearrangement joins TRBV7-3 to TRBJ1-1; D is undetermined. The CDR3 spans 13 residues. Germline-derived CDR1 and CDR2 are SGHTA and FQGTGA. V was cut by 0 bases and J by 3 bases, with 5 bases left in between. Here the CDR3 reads CASSLTEYTEAFF. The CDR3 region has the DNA TGTGCCAGCAGCTTAACGGAGTACACTGAAGCTTTCTTT.

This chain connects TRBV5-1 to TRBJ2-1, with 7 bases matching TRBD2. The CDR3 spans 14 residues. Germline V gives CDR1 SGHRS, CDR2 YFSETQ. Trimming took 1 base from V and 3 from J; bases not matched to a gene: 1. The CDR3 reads CASSLRDYYNEQFF. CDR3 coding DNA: TGCGCCAGCAGCTTGAGGGACTACTACAATGAGCAGTTCTTC.

The CDR3 is CASSDSISGDHNEQFF. In DNA form, the CDR3 reads TGTGCCAGCAGTGACTCGATCAGCGGGGACCACAATGAGCAGTTCTTC. The V gene is TRBV6-4, the J gene TRBJ2-1; 7 nucleotides agree with TRBD2. The V gene end was trimmed by 0 bases and the J gene end by 5 bases; junction bases not matched to a gene: 7. This CDR3 region has 16 residues. Germline V gene sequence: CDR1 MRHNA, CDR2 SNTAGT.

The CDR3: CSVGQGSGYEQYF. For the CDR3, the DNA is TGCAGCGTTGGACAGGGGTCGGGCTACGAGCAGTACTTC. V is TRBV29-1 and J is TRBJ2-7; the match to TRBD1 covers 8 bases. Trimming cost V 4 bases and J 3 bases; bases outside gene matches: 5. Per the germline V gene, CDR1 is SQVTM and CDR2 is ANQGSEA. The CDR3 consists of 13 residues.

The CDR3 region is CSATRAEQFF. For the CDR3, the DNA is TGCAGTGCTACGAGGGCCGAGCAGTTCTTC. This chain connects TRBV20-1 to TRBJ2-1, with a tentative D call TRBD2 (5 bases). Germline values: CDR1 DFQATT, CDR2 SNEGSKA (reference sequence). This CDR3 is built from 10 residues. The V end lost 4 bases, the J end lost 10 bases, and 8 bases lay between the germline ends.

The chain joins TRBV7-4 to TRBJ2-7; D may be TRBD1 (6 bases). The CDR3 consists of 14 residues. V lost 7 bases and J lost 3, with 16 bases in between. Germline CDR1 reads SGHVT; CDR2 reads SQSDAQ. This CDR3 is CASIWTGTLYEQYF. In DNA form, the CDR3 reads TGTGCCAGCATATGGACCGGGACACTCTACGAGCAGTACTTC.

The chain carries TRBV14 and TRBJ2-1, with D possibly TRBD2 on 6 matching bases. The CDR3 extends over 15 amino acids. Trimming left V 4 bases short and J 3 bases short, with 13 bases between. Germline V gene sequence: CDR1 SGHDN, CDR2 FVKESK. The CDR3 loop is CASSPTGTYYNEQFF. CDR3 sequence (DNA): TGTGCCAGCAGCCCCACCGGGACTTACTACAATGAGCAGTTCTTC.

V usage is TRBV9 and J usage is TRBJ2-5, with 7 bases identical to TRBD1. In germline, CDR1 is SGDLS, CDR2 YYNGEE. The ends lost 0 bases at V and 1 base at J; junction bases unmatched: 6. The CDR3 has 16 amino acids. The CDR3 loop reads CASSVAQTGSQETQYF. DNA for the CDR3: TGTGCCAGCAGCGTAGCCCAGACAGGGTCCCAAGAGACCCAGTACTTC.

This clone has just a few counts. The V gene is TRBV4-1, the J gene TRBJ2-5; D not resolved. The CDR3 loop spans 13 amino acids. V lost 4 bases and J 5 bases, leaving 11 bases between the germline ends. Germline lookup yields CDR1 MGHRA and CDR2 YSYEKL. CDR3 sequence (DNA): TGCGCCAGCAGCCCGCTGCCTGGGGAGACCCAGTACTTC. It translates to CASSPLPGETQYF.

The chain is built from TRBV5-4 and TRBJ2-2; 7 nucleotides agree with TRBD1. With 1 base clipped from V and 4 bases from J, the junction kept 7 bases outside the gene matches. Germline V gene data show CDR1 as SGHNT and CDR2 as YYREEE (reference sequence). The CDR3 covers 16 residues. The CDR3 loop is CASSLQRGRGTGELFF. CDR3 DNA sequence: TGTGCCAGCAGCTTGCAGAGGGGGCGCGGCACCGGGGAGCTGTTTTTT.

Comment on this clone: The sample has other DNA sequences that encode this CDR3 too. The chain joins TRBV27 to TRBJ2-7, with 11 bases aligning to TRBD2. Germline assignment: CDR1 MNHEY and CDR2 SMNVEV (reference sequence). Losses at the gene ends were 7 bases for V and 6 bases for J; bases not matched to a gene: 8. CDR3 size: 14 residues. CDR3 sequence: CASMALAGGTEQYF. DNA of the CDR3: TGTGCCAGCATGGCTCTAGCGGGAGGTACCGAGCAGTACTTC.

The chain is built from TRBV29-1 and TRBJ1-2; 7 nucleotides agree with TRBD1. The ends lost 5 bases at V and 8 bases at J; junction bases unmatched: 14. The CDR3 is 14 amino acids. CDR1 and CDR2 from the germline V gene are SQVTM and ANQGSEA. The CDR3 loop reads CSVLLPGQLVGYTF. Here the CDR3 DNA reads TGCAGCGTTCTCCTCCCGGGACAGTTAGTAGGCTACACCTTC.

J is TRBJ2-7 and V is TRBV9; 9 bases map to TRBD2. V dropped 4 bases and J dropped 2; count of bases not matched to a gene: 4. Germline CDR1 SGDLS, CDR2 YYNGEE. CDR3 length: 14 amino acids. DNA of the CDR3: TGTGCCAGCAGCTCGGCGGGAGGGCCCTACGAGCAGTACTTC. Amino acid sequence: CASSSAGGPYEQYF.

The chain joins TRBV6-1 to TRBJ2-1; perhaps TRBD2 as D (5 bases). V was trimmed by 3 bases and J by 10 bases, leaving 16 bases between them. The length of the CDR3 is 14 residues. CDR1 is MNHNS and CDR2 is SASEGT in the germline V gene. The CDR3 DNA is TGTGCCAGCAGTGACTTAGACTACGAACGGGAGCAGTTCTTC. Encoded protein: CASSDLDYEREQFF.